This T cell receptor (beta chain) was identified in a study of shared T cell receptors in the human thymus (dated by TCRdb to 2020 to 2022). Study-level background: The study examined how self-reactive, shared T-cell receptor alpha chains are generated in the human thymus.

As for this clone: Its antigen remains undetermined. Nothing much larger sits one base from this clone, and base qualities are not available.

The library was prepared using the immunoSEQ multiplex PCR assay. TCRdb took over this immuneACCESS table, retaining in-frame rearrangements with V and J assigned. Such tables are incomplete; in checked studies, under half of the missing clones stem from an unresolved V gene, and the remainder is unexplained. This sample gives about 380,000 clones in total; over 90% of them show up just once. The biggest ten clones account for 0.015% to 0.02% of the sample. CDR1 and CDR2, per the germline V gene (reference sequence), are SEHNR and FQNEAQ. V is trimmed back by 7 bases and J by 8 bases, and the junction contains 8 bases that no gene match accounts for. The CDR3 runs 13 amino acids, cysteine and phenylalanine included. The kept DNA is CDR3 alone, 39 bases in frame from the first base.

This receptor was taken from a human donor. The rearranged chain carries TRBV7-9 and TRBJ2-1, with TRBD2 identical over 7 junction bases. What was sequenced was thymocytes. The CDR3 amino acid sequence is: CASTVWGGHEQFF. The DNA reads as follows: TGTGCCAGCACCGTCTGGGGGGGACATGAGCAGTTCTTC.